The next 6 T cell receptor beta chains were all read from a single sample in a study of blood T cell repertoires in COVID-19. Here immunoSEQ multiplex PCR was the method, and the copy in TCRdb shows in-frame clones only, minus some. Of 300,000 or so clones in the sample, around 80% were seen once. Specimen: peripheral blood. The receptors shown here come from a woman in her forties or fifties with acute or convalescent COVID-19.

The gene calls are TRBV14 and TRBJ1-1, with no clear D. From germline, CDR1 is SGHDN and CDR2 FVKESK. Trimming took off 0 bases at V and 6 bases at J, with 14 bases between the two ends. The CDR3 loop spans 15 amino acids. CDR3: CASSQDLSDAAEAFF. The CDR3 region has the DNA TGTGCCAGCAGCCAAGATTTATCGGATGCGGCTGAAGCTTTCTTT.

The genes are TRBV6-5 and TRBJ2-7; D gene unclear. This CDR3 has 12 amino acids. From germline, CDR1 is MNHEY and CDR2 SVGAGI. Trimming cost V 6 bases and J 1 base, with 7 bases left between them. This CDR3 is CASSHLSYEQYV. CDR3 coding DNA: TGTGCCAGCAGCCACTTATCCTACGAGCAGTACGTC.

This chain links TRBV7-2 with TRBJ2-7; D is perhaps TRBD2 (5 bases). CDR1 is SGHTA and CDR2 is FQGNSA in the germline V gene. The CDR3 has 14 residues. Trimming took off 3 bases at V and 0 bases at J, with 9 bases between the two ends. The CDR3 here is CASSFWTYSYEQYF. In nucleotides, the CDR3 is TGTGCCAGCAGCTTTTGGACTTACTCCTACGAGCAGTACTTC.

For the CDR3, the DNA is TGCGCCAGCAGCTTGGTTCCTAGCGGGACCAACACCGGGGAGCTGTTTTTT. It encodes CASSLVPSGTNTGELFF. The chain couples TRBV5-1 to TRBJ2-2; 9 nucleotides agree with TRBD2. In germline, CDR1 is SGHRS, CDR2 YFSETQ. Losses at the gene ends were 0 bases for V and 2 bases for J; bases not matched to a gene: 5. CDR3 length: 17 residues.

The chain joins TRBV5-8 to TRBJ1-1; no reliable D call. In germline, CDR1 is SGHTS, CDR2 YDEGEE. V was trimmed by 4 bases and J by 3 bases, leaving 19 bases between them. This CDR3 comprises 16 residues. In DNA, the CDR3 is TGTGCCAGCAGCCCTGGCTTGGAGGGAGGGCACACTGAAGCTTTCTTT. Translated: CASSPGLEGGHTEAFF.

CDR3 residues: CASSETGGYTF. Here the CDR3 DNA reads TGTGCCAGCAGTGAGACGGGGGGCTACACCTTC. The rearrangement links TRBV2 to TRBJ1-2; D gene unclear. Per germline, CDR1 SNHLY and CDR2 FYNNEI. Trimming pared 3 bases from V and 8 bases from J, leaving 7 bases between. The CDR3 consists of 11 residues.